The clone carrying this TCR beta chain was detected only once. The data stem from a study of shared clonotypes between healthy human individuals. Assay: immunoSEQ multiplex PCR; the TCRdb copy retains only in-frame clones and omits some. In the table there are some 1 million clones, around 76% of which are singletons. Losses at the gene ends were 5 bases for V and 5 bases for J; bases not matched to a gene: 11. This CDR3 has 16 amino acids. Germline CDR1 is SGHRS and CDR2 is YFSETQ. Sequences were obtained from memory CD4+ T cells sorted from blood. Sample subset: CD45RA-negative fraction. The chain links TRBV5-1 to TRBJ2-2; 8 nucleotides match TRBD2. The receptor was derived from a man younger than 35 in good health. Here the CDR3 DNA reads TGCGCCAGCAGTTCAACGGGAGGGCTTCTTACCGGGGAGCTGTTTTTT. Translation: CASSSTGGLLTGELFF.